The 23 T cell receptor beta chains given below trace back to one sample, sequenced in a study of T cells after yellow fever vaccination (dated by TCRdb to between 2018 and 2020). The label giving this sample's treatment or condition can be read as: live attenuated yellow fever vaccine strain. Library generation was performed with 5' RACE. TCRdb names Illumina HiSeq 2500 as the instrument used. The public sequencing data were trimmed at Q25 with fastp and processed into clonotypes with MiXCR by TCRdb, which kept only in-frame beta chains. Each CDR3 protein appears once, grouped with its most common genes and DNA. The sample table lists under 300,000 distinct CDR3 sequences, around 7% of them with a count of one. The top ten constitute about 0.9% of the sample. This specimen consisted of CD4+ T cells sorted from PBMCs, obtained 15 days after the yellow fever booster vaccination. The receptors derive from a man aged 25 to 40 who received the YFV17D yellow fever vaccine.

This clonotype was recorded many times. V usage is TRBV3-1 and J usage is TRBJ1-1; D is undetermined. The CDR3 is 13 residues long. The germline V gene encodes CDR1 LGHDT and CDR2 YNNKEL (reference sequence). V was cut by 2 bases and J by 1 base, with 5 bases left in between. The DNA of the CDR3 is TGTGCCAGCAGCCAAACTGGGAACACTGAAGCTTTCTTT. It is translated as CASSQTGNTEAFF.

This clonotype has ten or more counts. The rearrangement joins TRBV24-1 to TRBJ1-2; 8 nucleotides agree with TRBD1. The V segment lost 5 bases and the J segment 7 bases; nucleotides outside the gene matches: 8. Germline-derived CDR1 and CDR2 are KGHDR and SFDVKD. The CDR3 length is 14 residues. CDR3 loop: CATSGTGTGPGYTF. The CDR3 nucleotides are TGTGCCACCAGTGGCACCGGGACAGGTCCTGGCTACACCTTC.

In this sample, this clonotype turned up many times. The chain combines TRBV20-1 with TRBJ1-1; D uncertain. In germline, CDR1 is DFQATT, CDR2 SNEGSKA (reference sequence). The length of the CDR3 is 13 residues. V was trimmed by 2 bases and J by 0 bases, leaving 7 bases between them. CDR3 in DNA: TGCAGTGCTAGATCGGTACTGAACACTGAAGCTTTCTTT. This encodes CSARSVLNTEAFF.

This clonotype has a handful of counts. The chain is built from TRBV5-1 and TRBJ2-5; D is perhaps TRBD1 or TRBD2 (5 bases each). The germline V and J ends were trimmed by 0 bases and 6 bases, with 9 bases remaining between them. Per germline, CDR1 SGHRS and CDR2 YFSETQ. The CDR3 extends over 13 amino acids. The CDR3 region is CASSLGDEKTQYF. The CDR3 DNA follows: TGCGCCAGCAGCTTGGGGGACGAAAAGACCCAGTACTTC.

This sequence joins TRBV4-2 and TRBJ2-7; 7 bases line up with TRBD2. This CDR3 has 14 amino acids. Trimming took 4 bases from V and 3 from J; bases not matched to a gene: 6. Germline assignment: CDR1 LGHNA and CDR2 YNFKEQ. CDR3 nucleotides: TGTGCCAGCAGCCTGACCGGGACTAACTACGAGCAGTACTTC. Protein product: CASSLTGTNYEQYF.

This clonotype was counted between two and nine times. This chain joins TRBV12-3 or TRBV12-4 and TRBJ1-5, with D possibly TRBD1 on 5 matching bases. The V and J ends lost 8 bases and 4 bases respectively, with 21 bases between them. The CDR3 is 16 amino acids. CDR3 region: CASRRGSVEGNQPQHF. The CDR3, as DNA: TGTGCCAGCCGAAGGGGATCCGTCGAGGGTAATCAGCCCCAGCATTTT.

This chain joins TRBV3-1 and TRBJ2-1, with D possibly being TRBD2 (5 bases). Germline CDR1 is LGHDT and CDR2 is YNNKEL (reference sequence). Trimming took off 3 bases at V and 0 bases at J, with 12 bases between the two ends. CDR3 size: 16 residues. The CDR3 spells CASSQPGISSYNEQFF. The CDR3 DNA reads TGTGCCAGCAGCCAGCCGGGGATCAGCTCCTACAATGAGCAGTTCTTC.

This clonotype occurred many times. The chain combines TRBV12-3 or TRBV12-4 with TRBJ1-1; D possibly corresponds to TRBD1 (5 bases). This CDR3 has 14 residues. V was shortened by 0 bases and J by 8 bases, with 13 bases between the two germline ends. CDR3 loop: CASSLAGGFREAFF. The CDR3 DNA reads TGTGCCAGCAGTTTAGCGGGGGGGTTCCGGGAAGCTTTCTTT.

This chain uses TRBV2 with TRBJ2-7, with D possibly being TRBD2 (6 bases). The CDR3 runs 14 residues. Germline lookup yields CDR1 SNHLY and CDR2 FYNNEI. V was shortened by 8 bases and J by 4 bases, with 18 bases between the two germline ends. CDR3 amino acids: CASGLTSASYEQYF. CDR3 in DNA: TGTGCCAGCGGTTTGACTAGTGCTTCTTACGAGCAGTACTTC. Using reference TRBV2 and TRBJ2-7 for the parts outside the CDR3, the full variable domain is EPEVTQTPSHQVTQMGQEVILRCVPISNHLYFYWYRQILGQKVEFLVSFYNNEISEKSEIFDDQFSVERPDGSNFTLKIRSTKLEDSAMYFCASGLTSASYEQYFGPGTRLTVT.

Only a few counts were recorded for this clonotype. The chain links TRBV11-1 to TRBJ2-6, with D unresolved. The CDR3 covers 18 residues. V was trimmed by 5 bases and J by 1 base, leaving 18 bases between them. CDR1 SGHAT and CDR2 FQDESV come from the germline V gene (reference sequence). CDR3: CASSPQGRARSGANVLTF. CDR3 sequence (DNA): TGTGCCAGCAGCCCCCAAGGTCGGGCCAGGTCTGGGGCCAACGTCCTGACTTTC.

This clonotype showed up just a few times. The rearrangement links TRBV12-3 or TRBV12-4 to TRBJ2-7; weak D call: TRBD2 (5 bases). Trimming stripped 0 bases from V and 0 bases from J, with 15 bases between. The CDR3 totals 17 residues. In DNA, the CDR3 is TGTGCCAGCAGTTTAGCCTTCGGGGTTCTGATCTCCTACGAGCAGTACTTC. It encodes CASSLAFGVLISYEQYF.

At least ten counts were recorded for this clonotype. The chain carries TRBV7-9 and TRBJ2-3, with 8 bases aligning to TRBD1. Germline values: CDR1 SEHNR, CDR2 FQNEAQ (reference sequence). This CDR3 spans 14 amino acids. Trimming cost V 10 bases and J 2 bases; bases outside gene matches: 8. The CDR3 reads CAIRRDRLTDTQYF. The DNA for the CDR3 is TGTGCCATCCGCCGGGACAGGCTCACAGATACGCAGTATTTT.

A few counts support this clonotype. The chain combines TRBV12-3 or TRBV12-4 with TRBJ2-7, with a tentative D call TRBD1 (5 bases). The CDR3 contains 15 residues. V dropped 5 bases and J dropped 5 bases, with 19 bases sitting between them. For the CDR3, the DNA is TGTGCCAGCAGTGTCCTGCAAAGGGGTATGGACGAGCAGTACTTC. Protein product: CASSVLQRGMDEQYF.

This clonotype was seen many times. The chain recombines TRBV19 with TRBJ1-1; unclear D gene. The germline V gene encodes CDR1 LNHDA and CDR2 SQIVND (reference sequence). The CDR3 spans 16 residues. V was clipped by 5 bases and J by 2 bases, with 18 bases between them. This CDR3 reads CASSPMPPRVNTEAFF. CDR3 DNA sequence: TGTGCCAGTAGTCCGATGCCACCGAGGGTTAACACTGAAGCTTTCTTT.

The V call is TRBV24-1, the J call TRBJ2-3; 10 bases are shared with TRBD1. Germline values: CDR1 KGHDR, CDR2 SFDVKD. Germline trimming cut 4 bases from V and 5 bases from J; bases unmatched to any gene: 5. This CDR3 is 15 amino acids long. CDR3 nucleotides: TGTGCCACCAGTGACCAGGGACAGGGGAGAGATACGCAGTATTTT. It encodes CATSDQGQGRDTQYF.

This clonotype was found many times. V and J are TRBV5-1 and TRBJ1-3, with a tentative D call TRBD1 (6 bases). CDR3 length: 14 amino acids. V gave up 4 bases and J gave up 0 bases, with 8 bases separating them. CDR1 and CDR2 (germline): SGHRS, YFSETQ. CDR3 in amino acids: CASSPGDSGNTIYF. In DNA, the CDR3 is TGCGCCAGCAGCCCAGGGGACTCTGGAAACACCATATATTTT.

In DNA, the CDR3 is TGTGCCAGCTCACCAGGACGCCGGGCTGGAAACACCATATATTTT. This translates into CASSPGRRAGNTIYF. The chain couples TRBV18 to TRBJ1-3; D remains ambiguous. CDR3 length equals 15 residues. Germline loops: CDR1 KGHSH, CDR2 LQKENI. V was pared by 2 bases and J by 2 bases, with 10 bases between. The complete variable domain, with remaining parts taken from reference TRBV18 and TRBJ1-3, reads NAGVMQNPRHLVRRRGQEARLRCSPMKGHSHVYWYRQLPEEGLKFMVYLQKENIIDESGMPKERFSAEFPKEGPSILRIQQVVRGDSAAYFCASSPGRRAGNTIYFGEGSWLTVV.

Many counts were recorded for this clonotype. The chain has TRBV24-1 and TRBJ1-2; D uncertain. Germline CDR1 reads KGHDR; CDR2 reads SFDVKD. There are 11 residues in the CDR3. Trimming left V 6 bases short and J 8 bases short, with 9 bases between. CDR3 DNA: TGTGCCACCAGTTACATGGGCGGCTACACCTTC. This sequence encodes CATSYMGGYTF.

In this sample, this clonotype turned up a few times. The rearrangement links TRBV5-1 to TRBJ2-3, with 13 bases fitting TRBD2. CDR3 length: 16 amino acids. V lost 5 bases and J lost 5; bases outside the gene matches: 8. CDR1 is SGHRS, CDR2 YFSETQ, per germline. CDR3 in DNA: TGCGCCAGCAGACTAGGACTAGCGGGAGTAAGAGATACGCAGTATTTT. Translation: CASRLGLAGVRDTQYF.

This clonotype was counted between two and nine times. This sequence joins TRBV5-4 and TRBJ2-3; 12 positions agree with TRBD2. The CDR3 has 16 amino acids. CDR1 and CDR2 (germline): SGHNT, YYREEE (reference sequence). V shed 1 base, J shed 3 bases, and the junction held 3 bases outside the gene matches. The CDR3 DNA follows: TGTGCCAGCAGCTTGAAACTAGCGGGAGGAACAGATACGCAGTATTTT. Translating it yields CASSLKLAGGTDTQYF.

This sequence joins TRBV28 and TRBJ2-6; 7 nucleotides align to TRBD2. The CDR3 covers 15 residues. Germline V gene lookup returns CDR1 MDHEN and CDR2 SYDVKM. Trimming cost V 1 base and J 3 bases; bases outside gene matches: 0. The CDR3 DNA sequence: TGTGCCAGCAGTTTATCGGGAGGTGGGGCCAACGTCCTGACTTTC. Protein: CASSLSGGGANVLTF.

The chain employs TRBV30 and TRBJ2-5; the D gene is possibly TRBD1 (6 bases). Germline values: CDR1 GTSNPN, CDR2 SVGIG (reference sequence). This CDR3 has 14 residues. Trimming pared 3 bases from V and 2 bases from J, leaving 13 bases between. The CDR3 bases are TGTGCCTGGAGAGTGGCAGGGGCTCAAGAGACCCAGTACTTC. Residues: CAWRVAGAQETQYF. The full variable domain, in which reference TRBV30 and TRBJ2-5 provide the parts outside the CDR3, is SQTIHQWPATLVQPVGSPLSLECTVEGTSNPNLYWYRQAAGRGLQLLFYSVGIGQISSEVPQNLSASRPQDRQFILSSKKLLLSDSGFYLCAWRVAGAQETQYFGPGTRLLVL.

As concerns this clonotype: A much larger clone sits a single nucleotide away, making a read error possible. This sequence joins TRBV6-1 and TRBJ2-7; TRBD1 or TRBD2 may be the D gene (6 bases each). The CDR3 loop spans 15 amino acids. V shed 7 bases and J shed 3 bases, with 19 bases lying between them. CDR1 is MNHNS, CDR2 SASEGT, per germline. CDR3 protein: CASNPWKGGRYEQYF. CDR3 nucleotide sequence: TGTGCCAGCAATCCTTGGAAAGGGGGGCGCTACGAGCAGTACTTC.